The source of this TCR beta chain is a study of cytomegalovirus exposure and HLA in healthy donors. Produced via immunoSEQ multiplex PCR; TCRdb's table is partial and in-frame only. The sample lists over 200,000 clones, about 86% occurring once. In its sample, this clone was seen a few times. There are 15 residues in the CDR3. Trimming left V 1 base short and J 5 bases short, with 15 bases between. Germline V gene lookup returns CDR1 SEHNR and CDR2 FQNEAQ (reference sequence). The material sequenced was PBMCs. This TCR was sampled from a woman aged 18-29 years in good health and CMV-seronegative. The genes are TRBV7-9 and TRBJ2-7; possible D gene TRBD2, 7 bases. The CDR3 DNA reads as TGTGCCAGCAGCTTAGGAGGGGGAGGGCCTAACGAGCAGTACTTC. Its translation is CASSLGGGGPNEQYF.